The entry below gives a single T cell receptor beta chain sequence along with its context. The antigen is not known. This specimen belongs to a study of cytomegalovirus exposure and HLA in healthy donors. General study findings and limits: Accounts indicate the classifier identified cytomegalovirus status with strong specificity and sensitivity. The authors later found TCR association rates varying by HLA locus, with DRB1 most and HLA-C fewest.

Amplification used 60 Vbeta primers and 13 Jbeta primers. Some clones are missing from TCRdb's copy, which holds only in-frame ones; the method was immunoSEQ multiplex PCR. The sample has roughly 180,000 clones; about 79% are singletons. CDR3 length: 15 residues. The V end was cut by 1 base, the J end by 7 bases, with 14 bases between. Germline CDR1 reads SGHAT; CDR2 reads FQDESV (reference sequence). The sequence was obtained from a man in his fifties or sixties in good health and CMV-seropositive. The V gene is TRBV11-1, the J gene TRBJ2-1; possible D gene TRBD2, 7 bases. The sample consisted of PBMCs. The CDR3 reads CASSLDGGGTNEQFF. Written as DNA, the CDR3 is TGTGCCAGCAGCTTAGATGGGGGGGGGACAAATGAGCAGTTCTTC.